This TCR beta chain was recorded in a study of T cell responses to AZD1222 COVID-19 vaccine. The data were produced by immunoSEQ multiplex PCR, yet TCRdb's version contains in-frame clones alone and is incomplete. The sample consists of about 86,000 clones, roughly nine tenths of them appearing once. Trimming removed 0 bases from V and 0 bases from J; junction bases left unmatched: 1. Looked up from germline, CDR1 is SGHNT and CDR2 is YENEEA. This CDR3 is 16 amino acids long. This sequence joins TRBV11-3 and TRBJ2-1; 8 bases fit TRBD2. The material was peripheral blood, obtained 28 days after the second AZD1222 dose. This TCR came from an adult who received the AZD1222 COVID-19 vaccine. This CDR3 is CASSLERGGSYNEQFF. For the CDR3, the DNA is TGTGCCAGCAGCTTAGAACGGGGGGGCTCCTACAATGAGCAGTTCTTC.